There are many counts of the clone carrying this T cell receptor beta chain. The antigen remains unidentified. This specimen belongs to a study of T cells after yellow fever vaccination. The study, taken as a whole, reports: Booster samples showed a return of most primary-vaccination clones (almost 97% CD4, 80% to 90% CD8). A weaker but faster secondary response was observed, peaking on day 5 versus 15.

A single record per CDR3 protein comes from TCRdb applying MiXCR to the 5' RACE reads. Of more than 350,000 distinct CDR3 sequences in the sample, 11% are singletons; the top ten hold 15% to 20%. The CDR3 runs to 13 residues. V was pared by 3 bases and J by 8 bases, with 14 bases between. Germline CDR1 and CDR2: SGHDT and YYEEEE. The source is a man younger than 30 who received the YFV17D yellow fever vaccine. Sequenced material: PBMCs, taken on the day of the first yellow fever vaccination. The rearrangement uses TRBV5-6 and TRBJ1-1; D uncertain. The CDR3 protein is CASSSTGSREAFF. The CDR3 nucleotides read TGTGCCAGCAGCTCCACGGGGAGTAGAGAAGCTTTCTTT.